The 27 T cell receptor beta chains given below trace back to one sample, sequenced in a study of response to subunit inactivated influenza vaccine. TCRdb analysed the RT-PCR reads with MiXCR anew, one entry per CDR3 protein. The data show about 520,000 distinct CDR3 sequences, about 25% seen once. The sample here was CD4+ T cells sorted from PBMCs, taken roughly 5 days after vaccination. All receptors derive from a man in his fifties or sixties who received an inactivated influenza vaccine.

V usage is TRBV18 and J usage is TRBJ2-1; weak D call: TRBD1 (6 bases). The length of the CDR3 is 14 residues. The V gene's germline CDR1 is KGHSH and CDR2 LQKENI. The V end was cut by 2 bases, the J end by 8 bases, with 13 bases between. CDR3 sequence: CASSPRDTLDEQFF. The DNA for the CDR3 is TGTGCCAGCTCACCAAGGGACACCTTGGATGAGCAGTTCTTC.

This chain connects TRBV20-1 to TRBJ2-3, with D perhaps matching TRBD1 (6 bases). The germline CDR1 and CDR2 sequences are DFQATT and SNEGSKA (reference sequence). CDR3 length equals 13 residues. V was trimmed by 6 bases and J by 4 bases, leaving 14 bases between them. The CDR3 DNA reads TGCAGTGCGCTGGGGGCGCGGGCAGATACGCAGTATTTT. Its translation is CSALGARADTQYF.

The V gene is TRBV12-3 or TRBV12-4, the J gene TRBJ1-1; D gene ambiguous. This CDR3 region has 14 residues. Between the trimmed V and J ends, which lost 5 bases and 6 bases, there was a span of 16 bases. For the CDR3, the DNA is TGTGCCAGCAGTCCCCAGGCGGCAGTCGCTGAAGCTTTCTTT. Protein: CASSPQAAVAEAFF.

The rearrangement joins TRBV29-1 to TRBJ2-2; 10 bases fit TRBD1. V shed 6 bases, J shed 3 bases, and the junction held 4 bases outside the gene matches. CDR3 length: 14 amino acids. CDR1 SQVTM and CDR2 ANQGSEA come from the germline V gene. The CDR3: CSVQTGGYTGELFF. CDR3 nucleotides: TGCAGCGTCCAGACAGGGGGCTACACCGGGGAGCTGTTTTTT.

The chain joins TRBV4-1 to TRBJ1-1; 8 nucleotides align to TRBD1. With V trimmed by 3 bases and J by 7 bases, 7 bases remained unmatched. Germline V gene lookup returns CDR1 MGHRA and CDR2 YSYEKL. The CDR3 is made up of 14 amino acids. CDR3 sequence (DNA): TGCGCCAGCAGCCAGCGGACAGGGCAAGGTGAAGCTTTCTTT. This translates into CASSQRTGQGEAFF.

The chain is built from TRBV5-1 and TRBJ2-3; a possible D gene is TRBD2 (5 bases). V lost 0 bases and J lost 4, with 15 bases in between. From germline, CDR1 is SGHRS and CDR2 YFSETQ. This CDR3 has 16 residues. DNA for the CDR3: TGCGCCAGCAGCTTGGATGGCAGCCGGCGGGCAGATACGCAGTATTTT. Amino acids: CASSLDGSRRADTQYF.

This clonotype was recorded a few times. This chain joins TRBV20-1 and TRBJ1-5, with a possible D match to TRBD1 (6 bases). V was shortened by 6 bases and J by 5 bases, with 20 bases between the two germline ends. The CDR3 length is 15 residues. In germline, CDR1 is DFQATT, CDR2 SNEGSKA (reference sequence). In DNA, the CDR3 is TGCAGTGCCAACGAGGGGGGGCGCAGGGATCAGCCCCAGCATTTT. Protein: CSANEGGRRDQPQHF.

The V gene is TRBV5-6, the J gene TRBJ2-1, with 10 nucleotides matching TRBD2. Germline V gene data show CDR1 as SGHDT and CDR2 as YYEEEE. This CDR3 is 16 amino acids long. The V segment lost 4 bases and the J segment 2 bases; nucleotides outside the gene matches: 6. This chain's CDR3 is CASSKLAGEPYNEQFF. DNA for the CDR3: TGTGCCAGCAGCAAGCTAGCGGGGGAACCCTACAATGAGCAGTTCTTC.

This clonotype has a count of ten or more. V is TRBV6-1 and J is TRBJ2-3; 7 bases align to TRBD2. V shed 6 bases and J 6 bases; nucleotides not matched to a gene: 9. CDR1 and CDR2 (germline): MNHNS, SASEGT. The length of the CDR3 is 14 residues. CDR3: CASRKERGRDTQYF. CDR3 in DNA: TGTGCCAGCAGAAAGGAGCGGGGTAGGGATACGCAGTATTTT.

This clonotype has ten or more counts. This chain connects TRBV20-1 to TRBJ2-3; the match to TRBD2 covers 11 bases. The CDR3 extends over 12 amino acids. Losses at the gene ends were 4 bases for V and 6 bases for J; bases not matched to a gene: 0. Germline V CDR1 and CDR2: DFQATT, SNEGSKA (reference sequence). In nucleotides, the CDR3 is TGCAGTGCTACTAGCGGGAGGGATACGCAGTATTTT. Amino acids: CSATSGRDTQYF.

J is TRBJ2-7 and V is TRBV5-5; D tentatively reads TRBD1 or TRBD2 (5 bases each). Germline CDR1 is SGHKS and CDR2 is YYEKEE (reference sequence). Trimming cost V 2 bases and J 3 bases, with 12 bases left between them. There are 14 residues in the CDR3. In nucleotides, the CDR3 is TGTGCCAGCAGCTTTCCGGGACGACTCTACGAGCAGTACTTC. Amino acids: CASSFPGRLYEQYF.

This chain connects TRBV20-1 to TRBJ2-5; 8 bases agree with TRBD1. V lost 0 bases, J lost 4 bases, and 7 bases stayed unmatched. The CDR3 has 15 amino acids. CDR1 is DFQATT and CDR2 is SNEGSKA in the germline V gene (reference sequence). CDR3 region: CSARDPTGAAETQYF. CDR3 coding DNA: TGCAGTGCTAGAGACCCGACAGGGGCCGCAGAGACCCAGTACTTC.

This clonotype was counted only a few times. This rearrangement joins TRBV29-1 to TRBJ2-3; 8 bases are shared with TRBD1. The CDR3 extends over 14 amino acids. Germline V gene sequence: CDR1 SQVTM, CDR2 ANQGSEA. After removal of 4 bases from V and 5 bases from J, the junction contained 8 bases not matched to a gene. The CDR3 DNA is TGCAGCGTTGTAGCAGGGGGCTTGATAGATACGCAGTATTTT. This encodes CSVVAGGLIDTQYF.

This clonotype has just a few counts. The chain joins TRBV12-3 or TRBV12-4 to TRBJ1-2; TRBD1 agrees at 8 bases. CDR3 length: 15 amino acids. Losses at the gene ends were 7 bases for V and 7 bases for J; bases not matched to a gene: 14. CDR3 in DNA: TGTGCCAGCAACAGCAGACAGGGGCTGTATGGTGGCTACACCTTC. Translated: CASNSRQGLYGGYTF.

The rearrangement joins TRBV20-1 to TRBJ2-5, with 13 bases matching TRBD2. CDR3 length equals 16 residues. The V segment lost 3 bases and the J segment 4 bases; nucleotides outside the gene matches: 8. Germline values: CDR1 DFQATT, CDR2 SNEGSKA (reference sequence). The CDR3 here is CSARGLAGFKPETQYF. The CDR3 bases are TGCAGTGCTAGGGGACTAGCGGGGTTTAAACCAGAGACCCAGTACTTC.

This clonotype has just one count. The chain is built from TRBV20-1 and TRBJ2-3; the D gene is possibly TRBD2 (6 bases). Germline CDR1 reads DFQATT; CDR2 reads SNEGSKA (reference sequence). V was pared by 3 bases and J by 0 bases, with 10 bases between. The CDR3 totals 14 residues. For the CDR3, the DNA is TGCAGTGCTAGTACCGGGAGAAGCACAGATACGCAGTATTTT. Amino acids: CSASTGRSTDTQYF.

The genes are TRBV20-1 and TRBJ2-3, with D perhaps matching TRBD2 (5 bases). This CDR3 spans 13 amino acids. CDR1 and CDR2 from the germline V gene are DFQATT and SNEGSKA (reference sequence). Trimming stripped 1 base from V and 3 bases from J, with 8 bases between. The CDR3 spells CSARATRTDTQYF. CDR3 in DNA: TGCAGTGCTAGAGCCACTAGAACAGATACGCAGTATTTT.

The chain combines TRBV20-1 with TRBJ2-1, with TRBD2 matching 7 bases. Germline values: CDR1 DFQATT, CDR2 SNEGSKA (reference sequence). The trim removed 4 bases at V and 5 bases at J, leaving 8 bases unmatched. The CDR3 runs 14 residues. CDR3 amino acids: CSAMGREYHNEQFF. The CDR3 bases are TGCAGTGCTATGGGGCGGGAGTATCACAATGAGCAGTTCTTC.

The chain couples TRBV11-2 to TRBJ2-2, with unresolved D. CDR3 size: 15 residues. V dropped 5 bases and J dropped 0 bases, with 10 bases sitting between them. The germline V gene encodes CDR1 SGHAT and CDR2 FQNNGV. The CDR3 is CASSPQWTNTGELFF. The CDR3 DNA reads TGTGCCAGCAGCCCACAGTGGACGAACACCGGGGAGCTGTTTTTT.

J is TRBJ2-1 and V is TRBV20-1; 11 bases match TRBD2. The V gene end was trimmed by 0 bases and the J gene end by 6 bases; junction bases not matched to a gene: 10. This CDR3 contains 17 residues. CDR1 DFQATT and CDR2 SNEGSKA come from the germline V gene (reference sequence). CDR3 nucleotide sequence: TGCAGTGCTAGAGATGCTCGTAGCGGGAGGGCCTCCAATGAGCAGTTCTTC. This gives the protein CSARDARSGRASNEQFF.

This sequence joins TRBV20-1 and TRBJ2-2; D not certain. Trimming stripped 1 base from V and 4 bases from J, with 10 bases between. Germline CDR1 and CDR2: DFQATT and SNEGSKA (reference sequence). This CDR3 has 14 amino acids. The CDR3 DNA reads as TGCAGTGCTAGAGTGGTGGGGTTCACCGGGGAGCTGTTTTTT. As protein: CSARVVGFTGELFF.

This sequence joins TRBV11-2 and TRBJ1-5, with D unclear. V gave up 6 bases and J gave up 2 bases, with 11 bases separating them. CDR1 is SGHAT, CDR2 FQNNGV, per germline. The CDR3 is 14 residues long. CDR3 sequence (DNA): TGTGCCAGCAGTTCCACAGACGGCAATCAGCCCCAGCATTTT. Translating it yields CASSSTDGNQPQHF.

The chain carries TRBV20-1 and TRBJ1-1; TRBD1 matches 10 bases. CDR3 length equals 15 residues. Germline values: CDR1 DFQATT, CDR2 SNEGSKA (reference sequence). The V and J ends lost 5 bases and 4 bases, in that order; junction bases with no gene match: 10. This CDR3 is CSAPTGGSVGTEAFF. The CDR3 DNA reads TGCAGTGCTCCGACAGGGGGCTCAGTAGGCACTGAAGCTTTCTTT.

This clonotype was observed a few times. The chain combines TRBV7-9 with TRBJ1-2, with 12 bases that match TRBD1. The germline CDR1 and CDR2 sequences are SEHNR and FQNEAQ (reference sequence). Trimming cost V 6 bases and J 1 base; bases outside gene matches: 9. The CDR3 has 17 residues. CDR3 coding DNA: TGTGCCAGCAGTTCCCCGGGACAGGGGGCAGTTAACTATGGCTACACCTTC. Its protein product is CASSSPGQGAVNYGYTF.

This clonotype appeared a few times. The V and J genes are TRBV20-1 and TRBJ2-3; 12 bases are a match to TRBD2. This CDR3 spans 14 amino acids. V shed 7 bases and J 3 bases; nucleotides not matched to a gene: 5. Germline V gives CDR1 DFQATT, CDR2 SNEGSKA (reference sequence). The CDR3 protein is CSVRTSGNTDTQYF. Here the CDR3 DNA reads TGCAGTGTACGGACTAGCGGGAATACAGATACGCAGTATTTT.

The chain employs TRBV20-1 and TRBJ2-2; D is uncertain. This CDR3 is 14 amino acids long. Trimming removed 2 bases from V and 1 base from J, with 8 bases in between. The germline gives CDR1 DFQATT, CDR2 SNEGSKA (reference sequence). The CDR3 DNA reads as TGCAGTGCTAGACCCGTCCTGAACACCGGGGAGCTGTTTTTT. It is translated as CSARPVLNTGELFF.

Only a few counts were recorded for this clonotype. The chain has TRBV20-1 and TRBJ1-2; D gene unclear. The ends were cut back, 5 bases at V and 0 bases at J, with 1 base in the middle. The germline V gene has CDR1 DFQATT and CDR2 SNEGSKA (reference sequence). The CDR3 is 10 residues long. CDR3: CSASNYGYTF. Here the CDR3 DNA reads TGCAGTGCTTCTAACTATGGCTACACCTTC.